Below, 18 T cell receptor beta chains from the same sample are listed, as sequenced in a study of cytomegalovirus exposure and HLA in healthy donors. The PCR was carried out with 60 Vbeta primers and 13 Jbeta primers. Measured with immunoSEQ multiplex PCR; TCRdb has only the in-frame clones, and not every one. This sample has around 170,000 clones, with more than 75% found just once. Sequencing was done on a sample of PBMCs. The source of these receptors is a male donor in good health and CMV-seronegative.

A word on this clone: The junction does not match germline at one end; this may be a read error. V is TRBV29-1 and J is TRBJ1-2; the D is unclear. The CDR3 spans 11 residues. CDR1 SQVTM and CDR2 ANQGSEA come from the germline V gene. CDR3: CSVEGREGRAF. The CDR3, as DNA: TGCAGCGTTGAAGGGCGGGAGGGTAGGGCCTTC.

This chain connects TRBV6-6 to TRBJ2-7; D is perhaps TRBD1 (7 bases). V gave up 2 bases and J gave up 5 bases, with 19 bases separating them. CDR3 length: 16 amino acids. Germline loops: CDR1 MNHNY, CDR2 SVGAGI (reference sequence). As DNA, the CDR3 is TGTGCCAGCAGTTACCTCGTTGGCCAGGGGGGACACGAGCAGTACTTC. As protein: CASSYLVGQGGHEQYF.

Comment on this clone: Within the sample, other DNA sequences also encode this same CDR3. The chain is built from TRBV7-9 and TRBJ2-1; 8 bases match TRBD2. The trim removed 1 base at V and 4 bases at J, leaving 3 bases unmatched. Germline CDR1 and CDR2: SEHNR and FQNEAQ (reference sequence). The CDR3 spans 15 residues. The chain's CDR3 is CASSLGTSGYNEQFF. CDR3 coding DNA: TGTGCCAGCAGCTTAGGCACTAGCGGTTACAATGAGCAGTTCTTC.

The rearrangement links TRBV7-9 to TRBJ2-7; 10 positions match TRBD1. The trim removed 5 bases at V and 3 bases at J, leaving 10 bases unmatched. The germline V gene has CDR1 SEHNR and CDR2 FQNEAQ (reference sequence). This CDR3 has 16 residues. The CDR3 reads CASSRLGQGWNYEQYF. As DNA, the CDR3 is TGTGCCAGCAGCCGACTGGGACAGGGGTGGAACTACGAGCAGTACTTC.

The CDR3 DNA follows: TGTGCCAGCAGTTACACTACGGGCGGGACTGACTACGAGCAGTACTTC. It codes for CASSYTTGGTDYEQYF. The chain couples TRBV6-6 to TRBJ2-7; D perhaps matches TRBD2 (6 bases). Germline assignment: CDR1 MNHNY and CDR2 SVGAGI (reference sequence). Trimming cost V 2 bases and J 3 bases, with 17 bases left between them. There are 16 residues in the CDR3.

The chain employs TRBV28 and TRBJ2-7; 7 positions agree with TRBD2. This CDR3 region has 14 residues. The V segment lost 2 bases and the J segment 4 bases; nucleotides outside the gene matches: 5. Germline CDR1 is MDHEN and CDR2 is SYDVKM. This CDR3 is CASSLPGGSYEQYF. In nucleotides, the CDR3 is TGTGCCAGCAGTTTACCGGGCGGGAGTTACGAGCAGTACTTC.

This chain links TRBV15 with TRBJ1-5, with 7 bases matching TRBD1. This CDR3 has 15 amino acids. V was clipped by 2 bases and J by 10 bases; unmatched bases: 11. Germline V CDR1 and CDR2: LNHNV, YYDKDF (reference sequence). In DNA form, the CDR3 reads TGTGCCACCAGCAGATTTCCGGGACAGCCGAAACCCCAGCATTTT. Protein sequence: CATSRFPGQPKPQHF.

The V call is TRBV6-5, the J call TRBJ1-6, with D perhaps TRBD1 (6 bases). From germline, CDR1 is MNHEY and CDR2 SVGAGI. The CDR3 consists of 13 residues. V dropped 7 bases and J dropped 8 bases, with 12 bases sitting between them. This CDR3 reads CASKRDNYSPLHF. The CDR3 nucleotides are TGTGCCAGCAAGCGGGACAACTATTCACCCCTCCACTTT.

This chain uses TRBV4-2 with TRBJ1-6; no clear D gene. Per the germline V gene, CDR1 is LGHNA and CDR2 is YNFKEQ. V was cut by 0 bases and J by 6 bases, with 6 bases left in between. This CDR3 has 14 amino acids. Here the CDR3 reads CASSQDSGNSPLHF. The CDR3 DNA follows: TGTGCCAGCAGCCAAGATTCGGGTAATTCACCCCTCCACTTT.

CDR3 in DNA: TGTGCCAGCAGTCCTACAGGCGGGACGGGCACAGATACGCAGTATTTT. It encodes CASSPTGGTGTDTQYF. The chain carries TRBV5-4 and TRBJ2-3; perhaps TRBD2 as D (6 bases). CDR1 SGHNT and CDR2 YYREEE come from the germline V gene (reference sequence). Trimming took off 5 bases at V and 1 base at J, with 17 bases between the two ends. The CDR3 is made up of 16 amino acids. Full variable domain (rest looked up from reference TRBV5-4 and TRBJ2-3): ETGVTQSPTHLIKTRGQQVTLRCSSQSGHNTVSWYQQALGQGPQFIFQYYREEENGRGNFPPRFSGLQFPNYSSELNVNALELDDSALYLCASSPTGGTGTDTQYFGPGTRLTVL.

This clone has only a few counts. The genes are TRBV30 and TRBJ1-5; unclear D gene. Germline loops: CDR1 GTSNPN, CDR2 SVGIG (reference sequence). This CDR3 comprises 13 residues. The V and J ends lost 2 bases and 7 bases respectively, with 12 bases between them. CDR3: CAWSLEGEQPQHF. The CDR3 nucleotides read TGTGCCTGGAGTTTGGAGGGCGAACAGCCCCAGCATTTT.

V is TRBV7-2 and J is TRBJ2-1; 7 bases map to TRBD1. V was clipped by 5 bases and J by 7 bases; unmatched bases: 11. This CDR3 is built from 15 residues. CDR1 is SGHTA, CDR2 FQGNSA, per germline. CDR3 in amino acids: CASSPDRESANEQFF. CDR3 DNA sequence: TGTGCCAGCAGCCCCGACAGGGAGTCTGCTAATGAGCAGTTCTTC.

CDR3 amino acids: CASSEAPRTGGGYTF. The CDR3 nucleotides are TGTGCCAGCAGTGAAGCCCCCCGGACAGGGGGGGGCTACACCTTC. This chain connects TRBV6-1 to TRBJ1-2; 10 bases align to TRBD1. V lost 0 bases, J lost 8 bases, and 6 bases stayed unmatched. This CDR3 spans 15 amino acids. The germline V gene has CDR1 MNHNS and CDR2 SASEGT.

The count of this clone is one. J is TRBJ2-2 and V is TRBV11-1, with 7 bases identical to TRBD1. Trimming at V came to 7 bases and at J to 7 bases, leaving 6 bases not matched to a gene. Germline CDR1 SGHAT, CDR2 FQDESV (reference sequence). The CDR3 is made up of 13 amino acids. Here the CDR3 reads CASMNRGVGELFF. In nucleotides, the CDR3 is TGTGCCAGCATGAACAGGGGTGTCGGGGAGCTGTTTTTT.

The J gene is TRBJ1-2, the V gene TRBV4-1; 8 bases align to TRBD1. The germline V gene encodes CDR1 MGHRA and CDR2 YSYEKL. The ends lost 3 bases at V and 8 bases at J; junction bases unmatched: 11. This CDR3 has 15 residues. The CDR3 loop is CASSQEGDRGGGYTF. For the CDR3, the DNA is TGCGCCAGCAGCCAGGAAGGAGACAGGGGTGGCGGCTACACCTTC.

The chain is built from TRBV14 and TRBJ2-5; the match to TRBD1 covers 7 bases. This CDR3 is built from 15 residues. Germline lookup yields CDR1 SGHDN and CDR2 FVKESK. V shed 3 bases and J 3 bases; nucleotides not matched to a gene: 7. CDR3 nucleotides: TGTGCCAGCAGCCATCGGGACAGATCGAAAGAGACCCAGTACTTC. Protein sequence: CASSHRDRSKETQYF.

The chain recombines TRBV5-4 with TRBJ2-7; possibly TRBD1 for D (5 bases). This CDR3 is 15 amino acids long. CDR1 and CDR2 from the germline V gene are SGHNT and YYREEE (reference sequence). Trimming left V 5 bases short and J 0 bases short, with 15 bases between. The CDR3 protein is CASSQSGLNSYEQYF. Written as DNA, the CDR3 is TGTGCCAGCAGTCAATCAGGGCTCAACTCCTACGAGCAGTACTTC.

The chain employs TRBV9 and TRBJ2-5, with a weak D call TRBD2 (6 bases). The CDR3 contains 15 residues. Trimming cost V 2 bases and J 5 bases, with 16 bases left between them. Germline-derived CDR1 and CDR2 are SGDLS and YYNGEE. CDR3 in DNA: TGTGCCAGCAGCGTGGGCGGGAACGGTGGGGAGACCCAGTACTTC. Translating gives CASSVGGNGGETQYF.